This TCR beta chain was identified during a study of memory CD4+ T cells and cytomegalovirus serostatus. The wider study: This sample comes from healthy Belgian adults, roughly nine CMV seropositive, around 26 seronegative.

The sort gate was single viable CD3+CD4+CD8-CD45RO+ cells for memory CD4+ T cells. Positive selection with CD4 microbeads enriched total CD4+ T cells. TCRdb keeps only in-frame clones here, not all; method: immunoSEQ multiplex PCR. Among 60,000 to 75,000 clones listed, less than 85% were seen once. The CDR3 is 11 residues long. Germline assignment: CDR1 MDHEN and CDR2 SYDVKM. This clone was detected a few times. Its specificity is unknown. Study conclusions and caveats: Median bootstrapped AUC for CMV status was about 0.95 originally, about 0.9 US-trained.

This sequence joins TRBV28 and TRBJ2-7; the D gene could be TRBD1 or TRBD2 (6 bases each). Specimen: memory CD4+ T cells from blood. This clonotype originated in an adult in good health and CMV-seronegative. Some clones in this sample may be carry-over from other donors' samples. The CDR3 DNA follows: TGTGTGGTAGGGGGGTCCTACGAGCAGTACTTC. Its protein is CVVGGSYEQYF.